This T cell receptor beta chain was sequenced during a study of blood T cell repertoires in COVID-19. For the study at large: Donors in the United States, Italy and Spain gave samples during acute or convalescent COVID-19.

Original analysis: Reference gene primer amplification in the assay estimated nucleated cell counts. TCRdb keeps only in-frame clones here, not all; method: immunoSEQ multiplex PCR. That table is the source of V, J and clone size, and D and trimming were worked out from the DNA. The sample contains some 160,000 clones, 83% of which appear only once. With 0 bases removed from V and 6 bases from J, the gap between germline ends came to 12 bases. The CDR3 covers 15 residues. CDR1 and CDR2 (germline): MNHEY, SVGAGI. This sequence originates from a human donor in a cohort sampled during active COVID-19. The chain links TRBV6-5 to TRBJ1-5, with TRBD1 as a possible D gene (5 bases). The specimen sequenced was peripheral blood. CDR3 sequence (DNA): TGTGCCAGCAGTTACTCGCTAGGGGCCGGTCAGCCCCAGCATTTT. It translates to CASSYSLGAGQPQHF.